Below are 20 T cell receptor beta chains sequenced from a single sample in a study of cytomegalovirus exposure and HLA in healthy donors. The PCR contained 60 Vbeta and 13 Jbeta primers. Measured with immunoSEQ multiplex PCR; TCRdb has only the in-frame clones, and not every one. The sample carries some 130,000 clones, roughly 85% recorded once. Sequencing was done on a sample of PBMCs. The source is a man between 35 and 55 years old in good health and CMV-seropositive.

V is TRBV5-1 and J is TRBJ2-1; perhaps TRBD2 as D (6 bases). Germline CDR1 reads SGHRS; CDR2 reads YFSETQ. The CDR3 totals 13 residues. V lost 3 bases and J 8 bases, leaving 12 bases between the germline ends. The CDR3 is CASSWGVGDEQFF. Here the CDR3 DNA reads TGCGCCAGCAGCTGGGGGGTTGGAGATGAGCAGTTCTTC.

The rearrangement links TRBV19 to TRBJ2-7; D possibly corresponds to TRBD2 (5 bases). The V and J ends lost 10 bases and 5 bases respectively, with 18 bases between them. The CDR3 runs 13 residues. Germline lookup yields CDR1 LNHDA and CDR2 SQIVND (reference sequence). The chain's CDR3 is CATSRGTVNEQYF. The CDR3 DNA sequence: TGTGCCACCAGCCGGGGAACGGTCAACGAGCAGTACTTC. The full variable domain, completed using reference TRBV19 and TRBJ2-7, is DGGITQSPKYLFRKEGQNVTLSCEQNLNHDAMYWYRQDPGQGLRLIYYSQIVNDFQKGDIAEGYSVSREKKESFPLTVTSAQKNPTAFYLCATSRGTVNEQYFGPGTRLTVT.

As to this clone: At one boundary the junction diverges from the germline segment, which might be a read error. This sequence joins TRBV7-9 and TRBJ2-7; D not resolved. There are 14 residues in the CDR3. Germline-derived CDR1 and CDR2 are SEHNR and FQNEAQ (reference sequence). The DNA for the CDR3 is TGTTCCAGCAGCTTTATCGGGTCCGTCTACGAGCAGTACTTC. Its protein product is CSSSFIGSVYEQYF.

This chain connects TRBV4-1 to TRBJ2-3; TRBD2 might be the D (7 bases). The germline V gene encodes CDR1 MGHRA and CDR2 YSYEKL. Trimming stripped 0 bases from V and 5 bases from J, with 18 bases between. The CDR3 has 17 amino acids. In nucleotides, the CDR3 is TGCGCCAGCAGCCAAGATGGGCTCCAAGCGGGACAAGATACGCAGTATTTT. Translation gives CASSQDGLQAGQDTQYF.

J is TRBJ1-5 and V is TRBV18; weak D call: TRBD1 (6 bases). V was trimmed by 2 bases and J by 2 bases, leaving 10 bases between them. This CDR3 contains 15 residues. Germline loops: CDR1 KGHSH, CDR2 LQKENI. The DNA for the CDR3 is TGTGCCAGCTCACCAGGGGGCAGAGGCAATCAGCCCCAGCATTTT. It codes for CASSPGGRGNQPQHF.

This sequence joins TRBV28 and TRBJ1-1; D is ambiguous. This CDR3 is 13 amino acids long. Trimming stripped 7 bases from V and 6 bases from J, with 15 bases between. CDR1 and CDR2 from the germline V gene are MDHEN and SYDVKM. The CDR3 sequence: CASTNPGEPEAFF. CDR3 bases: TGTGCCAGCACCAACCCCGGAGAGCCTGAAGCTTTCTTT.

The chain is built from TRBV4-2 and TRBJ2-7; D is unresolved. The CDR3 sequence is 15 residues long. The germline CDR1 and CDR2 sequences are LGHNA and YNFKEQ. Between the trimmed V and J ends, which lost 0 bases and 4 bases, there was a span of 13 bases. The CDR3 nucleotides read TGTGCCAGCAGCCAAGATTTCCAGGATTTTTACGAGCAGTACTTC. Translating gives CASSQDFQDFYEQYF.

The chain has TRBV27 and TRBJ2-1, with 7 bases aligning to TRBD2. The CDR3 loop spans 17 amino acids. Germline-derived CDR1 and CDR2 are MNHEY and SMNVEV (reference sequence). J lost 0 bases, V lost 6 bases, and 11 bases had no gene match. The CDR3 spells CASRPTGGISSYNEQFF. Here the CDR3 DNA reads TGTGCCAGCAGGCCGACGGGGGGAATTAGCTCCTACAATGAGCAGTTCTTC.

Only one count was recorded for this clone. The rearrangement joins TRBV7-9 to TRBJ1-2; possibly TRBD1 for D (6 bases). V was cut by 5 bases and J by 0 bases, with 16 bases left in between. CDR1 and CDR2 (germline): SEHNR, FQNEAQ (reference sequence). This CDR3 has 16 amino acids. DNA for the CDR3: TGTGCCAGCAGCACCTTGGGGGACAAAGCTAACTATGGCTACACCTTC. This gives the protein CASSTLGDKANYGYTF.

V usage is TRBV7-9 and J usage is TRBJ2-3; D is ambiguous. Trimming removed 5 bases at V and 6 bases at J, with 9 bases between. The CDR3 length is 12 residues. Germline V gene sequence: CDR1 SEHNR, CDR2 FQNEAQ (reference sequence). The CDR3 region is CASSPLGDTQYF. CDR3 in DNA: TGTGCCAGCAGCCCCCTCGGGGATACGCAGTATTTT.

This clone was detected a few times. V gene TRBV28 combines with J gene TRBJ2-7; 8 bases are a match to TRBD2. The V gene end was trimmed by 3 bases and the J gene end by 1 base; junction bases not matched to a gene: 8. This CDR3 comprises 16 residues. CDR1 and CDR2 (germline): MDHEN, SYDVKM. The CDR3 nucleotides read TGTGCCAGCAGTTTGGATAGCGGGGAGATATCCTACGAGCAGTACTTC. Translating gives CASSLDSGEISYEQYF. Based on the CDR3 plus reference TRBV28 and TRBJ2-7, the full variable domain is DVKVTQSSRYLVKRTGEKVFLECVQDMDHENMFWYRQDPGLGLRLIYFSYDVKMKEKGDIPEGYSVSREKKERFSLILESASTNQTSMYLCASSLDSGEISYEQYFGPGTRLTVT.

V usage is TRBV4-1 and J usage is TRBJ2-3, with 7 positions matching TRBD2. Trimming took 4 bases from V and 6 from J; bases not matched to a gene: 16. This CDR3 comprises 17 residues. Germline V lookup: CDR1 MGHRA, CDR2 YSYEKL. The CDR3 nucleotides read TGCGCCAGCAGCCCAGCTGCCTGGCGGGAGAAAGGGGATACGCAGTATTTT. It specifies CASSPAAWREKGDTQYF.

The chain employs TRBV5-1 and TRBJ2-2; 8 nucleotides match TRBD1. CDR1 and CDR2 from the germline V gene are SGHRS and YFSETQ. V gave up 0 bases and J gave up 5 bases; unmatched junction bases: 3. The CDR3 sequence is 15 residues long. The CDR3 coding sequence is TGCGCCAGCAGCTTGGGTCAGGGGGCGACCGGGGAGCTGTTTTTT. Translating gives CASSLGQGATGELFF.

The chain combines TRBV10-3 with TRBJ1-2; 10 bases align to TRBD1. CDR3 size: 13 residues. The germline V gene encodes CDR1 ENHRY and CDR2 SYGVKD. The ends lost 4 bases at V and 7 bases at J; junction bases unmatched: 3. The CDR3 nucleotides read TGTGCCATCAGTGGGGACAGGGGTACTGGCTACACCTTC. Residues: CAISGDRGTGYTF.

Comments on this clone: One junction end does not reproduce the germline sequence, and a read error may be involved. The chain couples TRBV27 to TRBJ2-2, with D possibly TRBD2 on 5 matching bases. CDR1 and CDR2 from the germline V gene are MNHEY and SMNVEV (reference sequence). The CDR3 sequence is 17 residues long. The CDR3 loop is CASSPTRFSANTGELLF. As DNA, the CDR3 is TGTGCCAGCAGTCCCACTCGATTCTCCGCGAACACCGGGGAGCTGCTTTTT.

CDR3 loop: CASGGQHQPQHF. CDR3 DNA sequence: TGTGCCAGCGGGGGACAGCATCAGCCCCAGCATTTT. The gene calls are TRBV28 and TRBJ1-5; 7 nucleotides align to TRBD1. From germline, CDR1 is MDHEN and CDR2 SYDVKM. After removal of 8 bases from V and 5 bases from J, the junction contained 3 bases not matched to a gene. This CDR3 region has 12 residues. The full variable domain, its missing parts supplied by reference TRBV28 and TRBJ1-5, is DVKVTQSSRYLVKRTGEKVFLECVQDMDHENMFWYRQDPGLGLRLIYFSYDVKMKEKGDIPEGYSVSREKKERFSLILESASTNQTSMYLCASGGQHQPQHFGDGTRLSIL.

V gene TRBV7-9 combines with J gene TRBJ2-7; D is unclear. The germline gives CDR1 SEHNR, CDR2 FQNEAQ (reference sequence). V lost 4 bases to trimming and J lost 5 bases, with 15 bases between them. CDR3 length equals 14 residues. CDR3 in DNA: TGTGCCAGCAGCTCCCAGGATCCCCGCAACGAGCAGTACTTC. Its protein is CASSSQDPRNEQYF.

The V call is TRBV29-1, the J call TRBJ2-3, with 8 bases lining up with TRBD1. CDR1 and CDR2 (germline): SQVTM, ANQGSEA. The CDR3 is 15 amino acids. Trimming cost V 6 bases and J 6 bases; bases outside gene matches: 14. The CDR3 bases are TGCAGCGTCTGGCGGGGACAGGTAGCAACGGATACGCAGTATTTT. Protein product: CSVWRGQVATDTQYF.

The chain links TRBV5-6 to TRBJ2-7; 7 bases align to TRBD1. This CDR3 has 14 amino acids. The germline V gene has CDR1 SGHDT and CDR2 YYEEEE. Germline trimming cut 5 bases from V and 2 bases from J; bases unmatched to any gene: 7. CDR3 in DNA: TGTGCCAGCAGGTTAACAGGGGACACCTACGAGCAGTACTTC. Protein product: CASRLTGDTYEQYF.

The gene calls are TRBV5-4 and TRBJ2-7; TRBD2 matches 16 bases. Losses at the gene ends were 5 bases for V and 5 bases for J; bases not matched to a gene: 7. From germline, CDR1 is SGHNT and CDR2 YYREEE (reference sequence). The CDR3 has 16 amino acids. The CDR3 region is CASRAGLAGGQNEQYF. The CDR3 nucleotides read TGTGCCAGCAGGGCGGGACTAGCGGGAGGGCAGAACGAGCAGTACTTC.